This TCR beta chain was profiled in a study of blood T cell repertoires in COVID-19. TCRdb's copy holds only in-frame clones and misses some; the assay was immunoSEQ multiplex PCR. The data contain 350,000 to 450,000 clones, 75% to 90% of them singletons. The V end lost 4 bases, the J end lost 0 bases, and 7 bases lay between the germline ends. CDR1 is SNHLY and CDR2 is FYNNEI in the germline V gene. CDR3 size: 13 residues. The sample was PBMCs or T cells enriched from blood (not recorded which). The clonotype was recovered from a man aged 25-45 years who had recovered from COVID-19. V and J are TRBV2 and TRBJ2-7; D is unresolved. CDR3 residues: CASSAPLSYEQYF. Written as DNA, the CDR3 is TGTGCCAGCAGTGCACCACTCTCCTACGAGCAGTACTTC.